This T cell receptor beta chain was sequenced in a study of tumor and adjacent non-tumor tissue in lung cancer. Study at large: Patients were aged roughly 31 to 76, 10 men and roughly five women, stage I to III. Some 4.2 million productive TCRbeta reads were obtained per sample on average.

The library came from three nested PCR rounds adapted from ARM-PCR protocols. TCRdb redid the calling of the multiplex PCR reads with MiXCR, one entry per CDR3 protein. The sample contains under 95,000 distinct CDR3 sequences, 65% to 85% of which appear only once. This sample's RNA came from whole unsorted tissue. More than 3 cm separated this lung sample from the edge of the tumor. CDR3 length: 14 amino acids. Germline lookup yields CDR1 SGHAT and CDR2 FQNNGV. Study-wide results and limits: Tumor tissue had significantly higher TCR diversity than normal lung.

As concerns this clonotype: Its specificity is not known. The junction shows a germline mismatch at one end, possibly a read error.

The specimen was distant non-tumor lung tissue. This clonotype was sampled from a man aged 60-69 years with non-small cell lung cancer. This chain joins TRBV11-2 and TRBJ1-2; the D gene is possibly TRBD1 (5 bases). This CDR3 is CSSSLEAGIEGYTF. In nucleotides, the CDR3 is TGTTCCAGCAGCTTAGAAGCAGGGATCGAAGGCTACACCTTC.